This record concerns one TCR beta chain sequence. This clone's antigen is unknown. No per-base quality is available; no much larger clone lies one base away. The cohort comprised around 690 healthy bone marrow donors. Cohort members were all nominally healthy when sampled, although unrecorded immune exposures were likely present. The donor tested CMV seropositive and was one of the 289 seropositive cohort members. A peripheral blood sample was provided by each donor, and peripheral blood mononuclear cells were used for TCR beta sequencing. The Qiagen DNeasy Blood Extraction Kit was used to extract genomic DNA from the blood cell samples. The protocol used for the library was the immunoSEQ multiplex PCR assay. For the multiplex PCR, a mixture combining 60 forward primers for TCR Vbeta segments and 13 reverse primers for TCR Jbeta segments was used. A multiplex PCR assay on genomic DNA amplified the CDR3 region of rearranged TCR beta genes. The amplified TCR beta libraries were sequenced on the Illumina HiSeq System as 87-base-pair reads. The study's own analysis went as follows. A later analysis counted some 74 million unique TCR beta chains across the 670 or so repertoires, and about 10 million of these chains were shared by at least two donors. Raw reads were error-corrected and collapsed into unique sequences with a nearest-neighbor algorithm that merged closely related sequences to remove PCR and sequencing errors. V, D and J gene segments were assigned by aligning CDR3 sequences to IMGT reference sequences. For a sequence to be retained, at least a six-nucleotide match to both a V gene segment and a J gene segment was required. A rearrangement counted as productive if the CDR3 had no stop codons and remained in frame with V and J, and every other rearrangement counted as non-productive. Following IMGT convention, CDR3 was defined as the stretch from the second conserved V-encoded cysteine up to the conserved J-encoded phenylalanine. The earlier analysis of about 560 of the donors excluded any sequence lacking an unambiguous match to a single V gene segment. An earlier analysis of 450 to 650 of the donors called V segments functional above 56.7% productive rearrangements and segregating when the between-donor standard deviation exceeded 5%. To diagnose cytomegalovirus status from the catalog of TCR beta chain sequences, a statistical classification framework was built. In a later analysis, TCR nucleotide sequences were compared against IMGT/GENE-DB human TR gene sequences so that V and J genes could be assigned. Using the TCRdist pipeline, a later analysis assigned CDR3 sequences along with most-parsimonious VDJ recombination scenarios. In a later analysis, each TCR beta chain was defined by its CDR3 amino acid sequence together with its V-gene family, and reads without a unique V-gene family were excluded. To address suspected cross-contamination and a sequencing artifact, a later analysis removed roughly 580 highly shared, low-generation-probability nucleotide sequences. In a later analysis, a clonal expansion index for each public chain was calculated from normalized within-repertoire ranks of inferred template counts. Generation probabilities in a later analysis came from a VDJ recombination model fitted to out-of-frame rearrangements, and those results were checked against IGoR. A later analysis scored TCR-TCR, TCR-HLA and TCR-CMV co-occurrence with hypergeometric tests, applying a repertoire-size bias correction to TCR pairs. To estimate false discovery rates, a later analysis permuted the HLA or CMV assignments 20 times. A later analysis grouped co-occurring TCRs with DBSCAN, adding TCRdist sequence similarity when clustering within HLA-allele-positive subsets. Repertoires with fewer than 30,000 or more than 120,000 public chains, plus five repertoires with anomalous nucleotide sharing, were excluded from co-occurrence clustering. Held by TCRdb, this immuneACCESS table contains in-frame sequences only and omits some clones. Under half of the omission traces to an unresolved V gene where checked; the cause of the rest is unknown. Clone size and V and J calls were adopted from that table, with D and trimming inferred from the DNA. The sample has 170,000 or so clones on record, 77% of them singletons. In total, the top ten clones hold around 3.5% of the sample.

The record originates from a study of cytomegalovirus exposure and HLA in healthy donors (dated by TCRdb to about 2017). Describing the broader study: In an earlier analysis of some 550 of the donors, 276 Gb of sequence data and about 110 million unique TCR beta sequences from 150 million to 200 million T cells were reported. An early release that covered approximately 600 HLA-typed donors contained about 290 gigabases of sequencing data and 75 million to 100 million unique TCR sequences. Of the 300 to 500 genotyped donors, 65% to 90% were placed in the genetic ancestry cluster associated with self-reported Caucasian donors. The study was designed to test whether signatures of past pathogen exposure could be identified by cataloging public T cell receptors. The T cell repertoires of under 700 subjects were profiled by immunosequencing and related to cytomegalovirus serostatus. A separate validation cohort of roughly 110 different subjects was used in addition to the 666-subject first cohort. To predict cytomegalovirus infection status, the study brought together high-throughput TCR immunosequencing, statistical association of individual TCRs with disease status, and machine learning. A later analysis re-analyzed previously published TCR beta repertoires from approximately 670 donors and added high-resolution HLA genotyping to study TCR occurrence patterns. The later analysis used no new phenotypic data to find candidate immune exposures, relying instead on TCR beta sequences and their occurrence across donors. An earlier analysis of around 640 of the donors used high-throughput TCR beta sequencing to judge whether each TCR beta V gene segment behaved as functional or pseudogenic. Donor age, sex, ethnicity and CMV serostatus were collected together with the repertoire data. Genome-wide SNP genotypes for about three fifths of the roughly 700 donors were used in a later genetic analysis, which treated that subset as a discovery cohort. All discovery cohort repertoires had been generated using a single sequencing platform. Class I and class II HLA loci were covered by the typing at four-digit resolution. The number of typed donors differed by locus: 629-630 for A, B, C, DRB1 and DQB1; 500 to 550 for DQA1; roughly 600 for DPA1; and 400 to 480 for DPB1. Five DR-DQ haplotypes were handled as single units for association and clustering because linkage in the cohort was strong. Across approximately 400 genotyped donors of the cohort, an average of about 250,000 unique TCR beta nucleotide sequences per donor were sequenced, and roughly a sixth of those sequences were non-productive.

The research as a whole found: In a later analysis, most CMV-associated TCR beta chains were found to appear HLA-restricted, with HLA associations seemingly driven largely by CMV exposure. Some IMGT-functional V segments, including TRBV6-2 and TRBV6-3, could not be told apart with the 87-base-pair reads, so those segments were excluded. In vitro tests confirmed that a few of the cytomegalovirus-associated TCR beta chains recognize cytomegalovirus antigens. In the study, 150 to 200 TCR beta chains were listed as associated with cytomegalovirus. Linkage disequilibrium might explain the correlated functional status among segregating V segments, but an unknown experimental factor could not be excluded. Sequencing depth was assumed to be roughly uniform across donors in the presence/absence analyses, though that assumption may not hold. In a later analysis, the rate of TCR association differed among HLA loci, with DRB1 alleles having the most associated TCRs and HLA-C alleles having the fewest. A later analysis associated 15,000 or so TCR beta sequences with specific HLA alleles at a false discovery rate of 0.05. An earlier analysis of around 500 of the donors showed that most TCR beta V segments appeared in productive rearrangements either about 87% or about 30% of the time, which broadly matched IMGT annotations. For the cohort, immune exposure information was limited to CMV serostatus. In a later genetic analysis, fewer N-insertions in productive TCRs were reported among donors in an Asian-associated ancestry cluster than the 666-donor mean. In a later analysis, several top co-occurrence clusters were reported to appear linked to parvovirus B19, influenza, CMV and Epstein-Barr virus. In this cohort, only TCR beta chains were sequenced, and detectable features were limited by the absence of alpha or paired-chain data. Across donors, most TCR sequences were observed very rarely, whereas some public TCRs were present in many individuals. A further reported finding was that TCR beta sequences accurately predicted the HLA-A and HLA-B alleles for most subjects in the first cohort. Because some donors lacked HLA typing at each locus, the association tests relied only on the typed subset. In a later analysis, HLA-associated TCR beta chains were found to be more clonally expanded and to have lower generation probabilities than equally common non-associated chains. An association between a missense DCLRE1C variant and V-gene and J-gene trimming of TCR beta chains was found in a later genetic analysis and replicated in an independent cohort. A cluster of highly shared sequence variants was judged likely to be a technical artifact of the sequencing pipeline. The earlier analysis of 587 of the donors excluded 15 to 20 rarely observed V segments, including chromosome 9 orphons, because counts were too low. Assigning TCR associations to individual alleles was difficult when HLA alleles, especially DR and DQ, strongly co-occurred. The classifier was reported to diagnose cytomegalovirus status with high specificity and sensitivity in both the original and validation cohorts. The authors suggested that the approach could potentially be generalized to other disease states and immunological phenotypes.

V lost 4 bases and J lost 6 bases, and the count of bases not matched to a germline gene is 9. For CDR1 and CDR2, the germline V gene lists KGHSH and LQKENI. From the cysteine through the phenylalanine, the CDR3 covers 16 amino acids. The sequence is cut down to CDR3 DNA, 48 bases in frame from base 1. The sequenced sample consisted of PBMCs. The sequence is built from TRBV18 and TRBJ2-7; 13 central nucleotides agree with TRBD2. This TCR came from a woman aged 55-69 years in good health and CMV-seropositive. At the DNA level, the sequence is TGTGCCAGCTCACTGAATTCCGGACTAGCGGGAGCCGAGCAGTACTTC. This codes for CASSLNSGLAGAEQYF.